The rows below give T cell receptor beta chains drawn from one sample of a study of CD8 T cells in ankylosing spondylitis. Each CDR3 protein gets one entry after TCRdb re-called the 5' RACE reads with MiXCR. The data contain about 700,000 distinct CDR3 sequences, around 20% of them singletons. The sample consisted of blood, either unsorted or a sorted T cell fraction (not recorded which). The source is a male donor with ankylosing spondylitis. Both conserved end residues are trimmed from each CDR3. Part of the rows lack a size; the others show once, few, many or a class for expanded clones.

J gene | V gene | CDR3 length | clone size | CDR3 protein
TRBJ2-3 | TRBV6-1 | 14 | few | ASKRSDRGVVDTQY
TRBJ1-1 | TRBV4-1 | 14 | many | ASSQDWTGLNTEAF
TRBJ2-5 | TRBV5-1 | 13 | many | ASSLGTSGRETQY
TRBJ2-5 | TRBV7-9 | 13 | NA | ASSSWDRKEETQY
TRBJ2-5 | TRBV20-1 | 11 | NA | SAAGTDQETQY
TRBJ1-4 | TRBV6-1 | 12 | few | ASTRQGIGEKLF
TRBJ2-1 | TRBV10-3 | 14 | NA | ATGGDPGLATTEQF
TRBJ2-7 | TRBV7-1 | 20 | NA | ASSSIMGRPGLAGRRPWEQY
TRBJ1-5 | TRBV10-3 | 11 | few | AVGQGGNQPQH
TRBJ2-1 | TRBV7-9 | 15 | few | ASTEGLAGVSYNEQF
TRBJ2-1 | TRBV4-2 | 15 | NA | ASSQGGGVNSYNEQF
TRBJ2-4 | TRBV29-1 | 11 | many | SVEGRQGGIQY
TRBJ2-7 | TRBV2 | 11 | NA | ASAGEPTYEQY
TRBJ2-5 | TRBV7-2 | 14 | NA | ASSLGSSGGQETQY
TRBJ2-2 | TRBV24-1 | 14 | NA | ATSDFPQGPTGELF
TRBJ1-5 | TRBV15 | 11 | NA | ATMGQSQQPQH
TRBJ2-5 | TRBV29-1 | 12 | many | SVDQPKTRRTQY
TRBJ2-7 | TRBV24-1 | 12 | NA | ATSDSGQTYEQY
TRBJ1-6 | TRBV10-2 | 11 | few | ASMRGQDSPLH